This record looks at one T cell receptor (beta chain) sequence and its context. This entry comes from a study of spatial heterogeneity in lung cancer. The sample's time point: blood at routine non-recurrence follow-up after resection. The CDR3 consists of 12 residues. V dropped 3 bases and J dropped 7 bases, with 13 bases sitting between them. Germline V lookup: CDR1 DFQATT, CDR2 SNEGSKA (reference sequence). TCRdb passed the 5' RACE reads through MiXCR, listing each CDR3 protein once. The sample gives roughly 18,000 distinct CDR3 sequences, about 10% of which show up once; less than 25% is in the top ten.

This clonotype was sampled from a male donor with early-stage non-small cell lung cancer. This chain joins TRBV20-1 and TRBJ2-7; maybe TRBD2 (6 bases). Material: PBMCs, obtained at follow-up. The CDR3 coding sequence is TGCAGTGCTAGCATCCGGGACTTTGAGCAGTACTTC. Amino acid sequence: CSASIRDFEQYF.